This T cell receptor beta chain appears in the sequencing data of a study of cytomegalovirus exposure and HLA in healthy donors. Notes on the study in general: Some public TCRs appeared in many individuals, while most sequences were rare. TCR beta chain V- and J-gene trimming was linked, in a later analysis, to a missense variant in DCLRE1C. In an earlier analysis, most TCR beta V segments were productive about 87% or about 30% of the time. There were over 150 TCR beta chains listed as cytomegalovirus-associated.

As concerns this clone: Its matching antigen is unknown.

The PCR contained 60 Vbeta and 13 Jbeta primers. Produced via immunoSEQ multiplex PCR; TCRdb's table is partial and in-frame only. Of about 200,000 clones listed, approximately 80% were seen once; the top ten hold more than 1.3%. This CDR3 has 13 residues. Between the trimmed V and J ends, which lost 1 base and 7 bases, there was a span of 11 bases. Germline V gene sequence: CDR1 SGHTA, CDR2 FQGNSA. V gene TRBV7-2 combines with J gene TRBJ2-7, with a tentative D call TRBD2 (6 bases). The sequence was collected from a girl aged 10-17 years in good health and CMV-seronegative. Input material: PBMCs. The CDR3 sequence: CASSLVAGREQYF. The CDR3 DNA is TGTGCCAGCAGCTTAGTTGCGGGGCGGGAGCAGTACTTC.